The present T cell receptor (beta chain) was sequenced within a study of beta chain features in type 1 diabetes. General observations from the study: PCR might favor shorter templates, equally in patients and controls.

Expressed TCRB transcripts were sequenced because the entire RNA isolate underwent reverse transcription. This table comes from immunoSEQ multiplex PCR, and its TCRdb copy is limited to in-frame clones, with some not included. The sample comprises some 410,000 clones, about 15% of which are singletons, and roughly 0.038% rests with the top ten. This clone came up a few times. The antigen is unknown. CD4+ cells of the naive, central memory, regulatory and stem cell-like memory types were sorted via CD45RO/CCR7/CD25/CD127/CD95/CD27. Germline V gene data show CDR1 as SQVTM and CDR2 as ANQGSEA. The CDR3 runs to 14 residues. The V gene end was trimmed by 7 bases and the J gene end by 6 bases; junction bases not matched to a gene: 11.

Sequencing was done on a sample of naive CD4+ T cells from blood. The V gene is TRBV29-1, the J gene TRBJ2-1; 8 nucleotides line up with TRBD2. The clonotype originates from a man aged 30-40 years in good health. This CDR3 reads CSAGGATLPNEQFF. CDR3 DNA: TGCAGCGCCGGGGGGGCCACACTCCCCAATGAGCAGTTCTTC.